The rows below give T cell receptor beta chains drawn from one sample of a study of shared clonotypes between healthy human individuals. Clones were read by immunoSEQ multiplex PCR, and TCRdb kept only the in-frame ones, dropping some. The sample contains approximately 840,000 clones, around 96% of which appear only once. The sample consisted of naive CD8+ T cells sorted from blood. The source of these receptors is a man in his thirties or forties in good health. Each CDR3 is given with its conserved first and last residue. The D gene is left open where the match is weak. Not all rows give a size; the values are once, few, many and, for expanded clones, a class.

cdr3_nt cdr3_aa j_call d_call clone_size v_call
TGTGCCACGCCGGGACAGGGGTCCGGGGAGCTGTTTTTT CATPGQGSGELFF TRBJ2-2 TRBD1 once TRBV6-1
TGTGCCAGCAGTTTTCGTGGGAGGGTGAATGAGCAGTTCTTC CASSFRGRVNEQFF TRBJ2-1 TRBD2 . TRBV28
TGTGCCAGCAGCGTAGGTGTAGCGGGGAGCTCCTACGAGCAGTACTTC CASSVGVAGSSYEQYF TRBJ2-7 TRBD2 once TRBV9
TGTGCCAGCAGCTTGGATTTCCGGGGCTCTGGGGCCAACGTCCTGACTTTC CASSLDFRGSGANVLTF TRBJ2-6 . . TRBV5-6
TGCGCCAGCAGCTTGGCTGCTAGCGGAGTTTCAAATGAGCAGTTCTTC CASSLAASGVSNEQFF TRBJ2-1 TRBD2 . TRBV5-1
TGTGCCAGCAGCCCCGGACAGGGCTGGTACAATGAGCAGTTCTTC CASSPGQGWYNEQFF TRBJ2-1 TRBD1 . TRBV7-6
TGCGCCAGCAGCCAAGAGCTAGCGGGAGTCTACGAGCAGTACTTC CASSQELAGVYEQYF TRBJ2-7 TRBD2 . TRBV4-3
TGTGCCAGCAGCTTATTTGGACAGGGGAGCGCAGATACGCAGTATTTT CASSLFGQGSADTQYF TRBJ2-3 TRBD1 . TRBV7-2
TGTGCCAGCAGCTTAGGGGACAGGGGGCAAGTCGGGGCCACCGGGGAGCTGTTTTTT CASSLGDRGQVGATGELFF TRBJ2-2 TRBD1 . TRBV7-8
TGTGCCAGCAGCTTTGCGGGCGGCGATGGTATCGGGGAGCTGTTTTTT CASSFAGGDGIGELFF TRBJ2-2 . . TRBV7-9
TGTGCCAGCAGTTCAAAGGGACAGGGGGCGGACGAGCAGTACTTC CASSSKGQGADEQYF TRBJ2-7 TRBD1 . TRBV13
TGTGCCAGCAGTTTATCGGAATCTGGAAACACCATATATTTT CASSLSESGNTIYF TRBJ1-3 . . TRBV28
TGTGCCTGGAGTGAGGGGAACGAGCAGTACTTC CAWSEGNEQYF TRBJ2-7 . . TRBV30
TGTGCCAGCAGCACGGACAGGGGAAACACTGAAGCTTTCTTT CASSTDRGNTEAFF TRBJ1-1 TRBD1 . TRBV9
TGTGCCAGCAGCTCCCGGTATCAACGGGATTTCACAGATACGCAGTATTTT CASSSRYQRDFTDTQYF TRBJ2-3 . . TRBV7-9
TGTGCCAGCATCCCAAGCCCTGACAGGGCGCGGGGCTACGAGCAGTACTTC CASIPSPDRARGYEQYF TRBJ2-7 . . TRBV7-9
TGTGCCAGCAGCTTCCCTGAGTGGGGAGACTACACCTTC CASSFPEWGDYTF TRBJ1-2 . . TRBV5-4
TGTGCCAGCAGTGCCGGGCCCCAAGGGTACGAGCAGTACTTC CASSAGPQGYEQYF TRBJ2-7 . . TRBV27
TGCAGCGTTGGCGGGGCAACCTACGAGCAGTACTTC CSVGGATYEQYF TRBJ2-7 . . TRBV29-1
TGTGCCAGCAGCTCGGACCCGGGACAGGGCACTAGCACAGATACGCAGTATTTT CASSSDPGQGTSTDTQYF TRBJ2-3 . . TRBV21-1
TGCGCCAGCAGTGAGGCCGGACTAGCGGGTTCCCGTTACGAGCAGTACTTC CASSEAGLAGSRYEQYF TRBJ2-7 TRBD2 once TRBV10-1
TGTGCCAGCAGCGATGGACTAGCGGGGAGGGATACGCAGTATTTT CASSDGLAGRDTQYF TRBJ2-3 TRBD2 . TRBV5-5
TGTGCCAGCAGACCCCCAGGCCCCTACGAGCAGTACTTC CASRPPGPYEQYF TRBJ2-7 . . TRBV2
TGTGCCAGCAGTCCAGGGAGCTCCTACGAGCAGTACTTC CASSPGSSYEQYF TRBJ2-7 . few TRBV28
TGTGCCAGCAGTTTATTGGCAGGGAGGATCACTGAAGCTTTCTTT CASSLLAGRITEAFF TRBJ1-1 . . TRBV27
TGTGCCAGTGGACTAGCGGAGAACTACGAGCAGTACTTC CASGLAENYEQYF TRBJ2-7 TRBD2 . TRBV27
TGTGCCAGCAGCGTGAACAGGTTAGAAGACACTGAAGCTTTCTTT CASSVNRLEDTEAFF TRBJ1-1 . . TRBV9
TGTGCCTCCAAGGAGCGGGAGGGCCTTGTCGGGGAGCTGTTTTTT CASKEREGLVGELFF TRBJ2-2 TRBD2 . TRBV6-5
TGTGCCAGCAGCGCCTGGGACAGGACCTACAATGAGCAGTTCTTC CASSAWDRTYNEQFF TRBJ2-1 TRBD1 . TRBV9
TGTGCCAGCAGCTTATGGGTACTAGTCCAGTATTTT CASSLWVLVQYF TRBJ2-3 . . TRBV7-2
TGTGCCAGCAGCTCCGATGAAGAGGAGGGGGGCGGCTACACCTTC CASSSDEEEGGGYTF TRBJ1-2 . . TRBV28
TGTGCCAGCAGCCCGGGGCTGAATCAGCCCCAGCATTTT CASSPGLNQPQHF TRBJ1-5 . . TRBV4-2
TGTGCCAGAGGGTATGGCTACACCTTC CARGYGYTF TRBJ1-2 . . TRBV6-5
TGTGCCAGCAGTGCCTACTACGAGCAGTACTTC CASSAYYEQYF TRBJ2-7 . once TRBV25-1
TGCGCCAGCAGCCAAGTCCGGGAGACGGTCACCGGGGAGCTGTTTTTT CASSQVRETVTGELFF TRBJ2-2 . . TRBV4-1
TGTGCCAGCAGCGTTCCCCGCTTCGCGGGAGCCGCCCACAATGAGCAGTTCTTC CASSVPRFAGAAHNEQFF TRBJ2-1 TRBD2 . TRBV9
TGCGCCAGCAGCCAAGATCGGTCGGGGCACGGGGCTTTCTTT CASSQDRSGHGAFF TRBJ1-1 . . TRBV4-1
TGTGCCAGCAGCTTTTTCAGGGCCCAAGGACGAGATACGCAGTATTTT CASSFFRAQGRDTQYF TRBJ2-3 . few TRBV7-2
TGTGCCAGCAGTTTATCGGCCGGGACGGGGGCTTTCTTT CASSLSAGTGAFF TRBJ1-1 . . TRBV27
TGTGCCAGCACCCGACTAGCGGGAGGTTTGGGCACCGGGGAGCTGTTTTTT CASTRLAGGLGTGELFF TRBJ2-2 TRBD2 . TRBV7-6
TGTGCCAGCAGCAAAACGACCACTCCGAATACCGAGCAGTACTTC CASSKTTTPNTEQYF TRBJ2-7 . . TRBV13
TGTGCCAGCAGTGCGTTGGACGAGGTAACAGGAAAACTGTTTTTT CASSALDEVTGKLFF TRBJ1-4 . . TRBV2
TGTGCCACCAGCAGAGGCGGTATTTCTGGAAACACCATATATTTT CATSRGGISGNTIYF TRBJ1-3 . . TRBV15
TGTGCCAGCATCCCCGAGGGCTCCTACGAGCAGTACTTC CASIPEGSYEQYF TRBJ2-7 . . TRBV6-1
TGTGCCAGCAGTGGGATAGCGGGAACTGACTACGAGCAGTACTTC CASSGIAGTDYEQYF TRBJ2-7 TRBD2 . TRBV2